One and the same sample provided the 10 T cell receptor beta chains below, sequenced in a study of blood T cell repertoires in COVID-19. Method: immunoSEQ multiplex PCR; TCRdb's copy keeps in-frame clones and lacks some. The sample holds more than 200,000 clones, roughly 90% seen once. The sequencing input was PBMCs or T cells enriched from blood (not recorded which). These receptors came from a woman between 25 and 40 years old with acute COVID-19.

This chain joins TRBV9 and TRBJ1-5; tentative D call: TRBD1 (5 bases). The CDR3 length is 15 residues. Trimming stripped 0 bases from V and 4 bases from J, with 11 bases between. Germline CDR1 reads SGDLS; CDR2 reads YYNGEE. CDR3 sequence: CASSVEGLANQPQHF. The CDR3 coding sequence is TGTGCCAGCAGCGTAGAGGGACTAGCAAATCAGCCCCAGCATTTT.

CDR3 residues: CASSVDSGGNFF. CDR3 sequence (DNA): TGTGCCAGCAGCGTAGATAGCGGGGGTAATTTCTTC. The chain carries TRBV9 and TRBJ2-1; 9 bases align to TRBD2. This CDR3 contains 12 residues. J gave up 16 bases and V 0 bases, and 5 bases lay outside the gene matches. Germline lookup yields CDR1 SGDLS and CDR2 YYNGEE.

This clone was recorded once. V and J are TRBV10-3 and TRBJ2-2; a weak D match, TRBD2 (6 bases). V was clipped by 0 bases and J by 4 bases, with 12 bases between them. The V gene's germline CDR1 is ENHRY and CDR2 SYGVKD. This CDR3 comprises 16 residues. The CDR3 DNA reads as TGTGCCATCAGTGAGTCGGGGGGAGGCGGCACCGGGGAGCTGTTTTTT. Residues: CAISESGGGGTGELFF.

V is TRBV20-1 and J is TRBJ2-7, with unresolved D. There are 11 residues in the CDR3. Trimming took 7 bases from V and 0 from J, leaving 7 bases between them. The germline V gene encodes CDR1 DFQATT and CDR2 SNEGSKA (reference sequence). The DNA of the CDR3 is TGCAGTGTGAGCCTCTCCTACGAGCAGTACTTC. It translates to CSVSLSYEQYF.

This rearrangement joins TRBV7-8 to TRBJ1-2; no definite D call. The germline CDR1 and CDR2 sequences are SGHVS and FQNEAQ. CDR3 length: 13 amino acids. V dropped 0 bases and J dropped 7 bases, with 9 bases sitting between them. CDR3 amino acids: CASSLARSTGYTF. DNA of the CDR3: TGTGCCAGCAGCTTAGCGCGGTCAACTGGCTACACCTTC.

The chain has TRBV5-1 and TRBJ1-5, with D tentatively TRBD1 (6 bases). From germline, CDR1 is SGHRS and CDR2 YFSETQ. V dropped 2 bases and J dropped 3 bases, with 12 bases sitting between them. The CDR3 sequence is 15 residues long. CDR3 sequence (DNA): TGCGCCAGCAGCTTAGATGGGGGCGCCAATCAGCCCCAGCATTTT. Amino acid sequence: CASSLDGGANQPQHF.

The chain couples TRBV29-1 to TRBJ1-2, with 10 bases that match TRBD1. The CDR3 runs 12 residues. CDR1 is SQVTM, CDR2 ANQGSEA, per germline. V gave up 7 bases and J gave up 4 bases; unmatched junction bases: 3. The CDR3 nucleotides are TGCAGCGGGGGGGACAGGGGCTATGGCTACACCTTC. Its protein product is CSGGDRGYGYTF.

The V gene is TRBV29-1, the J gene TRBJ2-5; 11 bases line up with TRBD2. The CDR3 length is 13 residues. Germline trimming cut 6 bases from V and 3 bases from J; bases unmatched to any gene: 3. Germline CDR1 SQVTM, CDR2 ANQGSEA. The CDR3 loop reads CSVVAGGEETQYF. The CDR3 nucleotides read TGCAGCGTAGTAGCGGGGGGGGAAGAGACCCAGTACTTC.

The chain recombines TRBV30 with TRBJ2-7; 8 bases fit TRBD1. Germline trimming cut 1 base from V and 4 bases from J; bases unmatched to any gene: 6. CDR1 is GTSNPN, CDR2 SVGIG, per germline (reference sequence). CDR3 length: 14 amino acids. In DNA form, the CDR3 reads TGTGCCTGGAGTGGAGGACAGGGTGGTTACGAGCAGTACTTC. Translation: CAWSGGQGGYEQYF.

The CDR3 DNA follows: TGTGCCAGCAGCCGGGGACTAGCGGGGTACAATGAGCAGTTCTTC. As protein: CASSRGLAGYNEQFF. The rearrangement joins TRBV7-3 to TRBJ2-1, with 13 bases lining up with TRBD2. Germline V gene lookup returns CDR1 SGHTA and CDR2 FQGTGA. J gave up 4 bases and V 5 bases, and 2 bases lay outside the gene matches. CDR3 size: 15 residues. The whole variable domain, remainder taken from reference TRBV7-3 and TRBJ2-1, is GAGVSQTPSNKVTEKGKYVELRCDPISGHTALYWYRQSLGQGPEFLIYFQGTGAADDSGLPNDRFFAVRPEGSVSTLKIQRTERGDSAVYLCASSRGLAGYNEQFFGPGTRLTVL.